A single sample is the source of the 28 T cell receptor beta chains below, sequenced in a study of control samples from healthy donors and cancer patients. Profiled with immunoSEQ multiplex PCR; TCRdb holds only in-frame clones, not every one. The sample holds approximately 20,000 clones, under 90% seen once. Specimen: PBMCs. The source of these receptors is a man between 60 and 75 years old with colorectal cancer.

The rearrangement joins TRBV7-9 to TRBJ1-5, with D unclear. Trimming took 1 base from V and 7 from J, leaving 8 bases between them. The germline V gene encodes CDR1 SEHNR and CDR2 FQNEAQ (reference sequence). CDR3 size: 13 residues. The CDR3 sequence: CASSLGAEQPQHF. The CDR3 DNA follows: TGTGCCAGCAGCTTAGGGGCCGAACAGCCCCAGCATTTT.

V is TRBV6-5 and J is TRBJ2-7, with TRBD2 matching over 15 bases. The CDR3 totals 15 residues. In germline, CDR1 is MNHEY, CDR2 SVGAGI. Germline trimming cut 5 bases from V and 4 bases from J; bases unmatched to any gene: 3. The CDR3: CASSRTSGGAYEQYF. The CDR3 nucleotides are TGTGCCAGCAGTCGGACTAGCGGGGGGGCTTACGAGCAGTACTTC.

V gene TRBV18 combines with J gene TRBJ1-1; 7 positions agree with TRBD1. The CDR3 contains 15 residues. The germline V gene has CDR1 KGHSH and CDR2 LQKENI. The J segment lost 3 bases and the V segment lost 6 bases, leaving 10 bases of the junction unmatched. The CDR3 protein is CASSWDRLADTEAFF. The CDR3 nucleotides are TGTGCCAGCTCCTGGGACAGACTAGCGGACACTGAAGCTTTCTTT.

This clone was observed a few times. The chain couples TRBV5-6 to TRBJ1-5; D unclear. The CDR3 is 13 amino acids. The germline gives CDR1 SGHDT, CDR2 YYEEEE. V was cut by 4 bases and J by 5 bases, with 10 bases left in between. In DNA, the CDR3 is TGTGCCAGCAGCAGAGGGAGTTATCAGCCCCAGCATTTT. It translates to CASSRGSYQPQHF.

The V and J genes are TRBV9 and TRBJ2-2; D is unclear. V was shortened by 4 bases and J by 6 bases, with 10 bases between the two germline ends. Germline values: CDR1 SGDLS, CDR2 YYNGEE. The CDR3 covers 13 residues. The CDR3 DNA sequence: TGTGCCAGCAGCTCAAATTGGGCCGGGGAGCTGTTTTTT. Its translation is CASSSNWAGELFF.

This clone was recorded a few times. V gene TRBV5-1 combines with J gene TRBJ2-7, with a possible D match to TRBD1 (5 bases). V was pared by 7 bases and J by 5 bases, with 13 bases between. Per the germline V gene, CDR1 is SGHRS and CDR2 is YFSETQ. This CDR3 has 12 residues. The CDR3 DNA is TGCGCCAGCGGGGCGCAGGGTGACGAGCAGTACTTC. This gives the protein CASGAQGDEQYF.

The chain employs TRBV7-2 and TRBJ2-7, with D unclear. The CDR3 consists of 13 residues. Germline CDR1 and CDR2: SGHTA and FQGNSA. Deletions cut 1 base from V and 7 bases from J, with 11 bases between. CDR3 loop: CASSLVPFQEQYV. In nucleotides, the CDR3 is TGTGCCAGCAGCTTAGTGCCGTTCCAGGAGCAGTACGTC.

Only a few counts were recorded for this clone. This chain links TRBV7-2 with TRBJ1-4; 8 bases are shared with TRBD1. V was clipped by 6 bases and J by 7 bases; unmatched bases: 13. The CDR3 contains 16 residues. CDR1 is SGHTA and CDR2 is FQGNSA in the germline V gene. The CDR3 reads CASSLNVGQGSEKLFF. Here the CDR3 DNA reads TGTGCCAGCAGTCTAAATGTAGGACAGGGTAGTGAAAAACTGTTTTTT.

V is TRBV6-5 and J is TRBJ1-5, with D unresolved. The CDR3 spans 13 residues. Looked up from germline, CDR1 is MNHEY and CDR2 is SVGAGI. Trimming took 10 bases from V and 7 from J, leaving 17 bases between them. CDR3 sequence reads: CATNEYTSQPQHF. The CDR3 DNA is TGTGCCACCAACGAGTATACGTCCCAGCCCCAGCATTTT.

This chain joins TRBV9 and TRBJ2-1; D is possibly TRBD2 (6 bases). V was pared by 4 bases and J by 6 bases, with 14 bases between. This CDR3 spans 14 amino acids. The germline CDR1 and CDR2 sequences are SGDLS and YYNGEE. CDR3 DNA: TGTGCCAGCAGCAACCGGGACTTTATCAATGAGCAGTTCTTC. It specifies CASSNRDFINEQFF.

The gene calls are TRBV10-3 and TRBJ2-1, with TRBD1 matching over 7 bases. In germline, CDR1 is ENHRY, CDR2 SYGVKD. The CDR3 totals 17 residues. Trimming took 4 bases from V and 0 from J; bases not matched to a gene: 9. The chain's CDR3 is CAISAPGDRGSYNEQFF. The DNA of the CDR3 is TGTGCCATCAGTGCTCCTGGGGACAGAGGCTCCTACAATGAGCAGTTCTTC.

In regard to this clone: An end of the junction differs from the germline gene, which may be a read error. This chain joins TRBV29-1 and TRBJ2-5; 13 bases align to TRBD2. Germline CDR1 and CDR2: SQVTM and ANQGSEA. CDR3 size: 15 residues. The CDR3 sequence: CSAEGTSGEQETQYF. CDR3 nucleotide sequence: TGCAGCGCTGAAGGGACTAGCGGGGAGCAAGAGACCCAGTACTTC.

This chain joins TRBV7-8 and TRBJ1-5; tentative D call: TRBD1 (6 bases). This CDR3 is 14 amino acids long. The germline gives CDR1 SGHVS, CDR2 FQNEAQ. V lost 5 bases and J 5 bases, leaving 13 bases between the germline ends. The CDR3 DNA reads TGTGCCAGCAGCCGGACAGACTCCTATCAGCCCCAGCATTTT. Amino acids: CASSRTDSYQPQHF.

The chain has TRBV18 and TRBJ2-1, with 12 bases fitting TRBD2. Germline loops: CDR1 KGHSH, CDR2 LQKENI. This CDR3 is 18 amino acids long. The V segment lost 2 bases and the J segment 9 bases; nucleotides outside the gene matches: 14. The CDR3 here is CASSPSPSGGAGTIEQFF. The CDR3 DNA reads as TGTGCCAGCTCACCATCTCCTAGCGGGGGGGCCGGGACTATTGAGCAGTTCTTC.

The chain uses TRBV2 and TRBJ2-7; 7 nucleotides match TRBD2. With 7 bases clipped from V and 5 bases from J, the junction kept 5 bases outside the gene matches. Germline V CDR1 and CDR2: SNHLY, FYNNEI. The CDR3 runs to 12 residues. The CDR3 here is CASTRGRDEQYV. As DNA, the CDR3 is TGTGCCAGCACCCGGGGGAGGGACGAGCAGTACGTC.

The J gene is TRBJ2-7, the V gene TRBV2, with 10 bases identical to TRBD2. V was pared by 6 bases and J by 4 bases, with 9 bases of the junction left unmatched. CDR1 is SNHLY and CDR2 is FYNNEI in the germline V gene. CDR3 length: 15 residues. The CDR3 sequence: CASRAASGREYEQYF. CDR3 nucleotides: TGTGCCAGCAGAGCTGCTAGCGGGAGAGAATACGAGCAGTACTTC.

The V and J genes are TRBV2 and TRBJ1-2, with no clear D. Between the trimmed V and J ends, which lost 2 bases and 3 bases, there was a span of 7 bases. CDR1 and CDR2 (germline): SNHLY, FYNNEI. The CDR3 contains 13 residues. CDR3 nucleotides: TGTGCCAGCAGTGAATGGAGGGACTATGGCTACACCTTC. Its protein is CASSEWRDYGYTF.

The chain combines TRBV20-1 with TRBJ2-3; 7 positions agree with TRBD2. Per the germline V gene, CDR1 is DFQATT and CDR2 is SNEGSKA (reference sequence). The CDR3 has 14 residues. V gave up 3 bases and J gave up 1 base; unmatched junction bases: 4. In DNA, the CDR3 is TGCAGTGCTAGTTCTAGCGGAGGCACAGATACGCAGTATTTT. It yields the protein CSASSSGGTDTQYF.

The V call is TRBV11-2, the J call TRBJ1-2; 9 bases align to TRBD1. J lost 6 bases, V lost 4 bases, and 12 bases had no gene match. The V gene's germline CDR1 is SGHAT and CDR2 FQNNGV. The CDR3 has 16 residues. The CDR3 DNA reads as TGTGCCAGCAGCTCGATCCGGGACAGGGAGGTGCATGGCTACACCTTC. Its protein is CASSSIRDREVHGYTF. The complete variable domain, with remaining parts taken from reference TRBV11-2 and TRBJ1-2, reads EAGVAQSPRYKIIEKRQSVAFWCNPISGHATLYWYQQILGQGPKLLIQFQNNGVVDDSQLPKDRFSAERLKGVDSTLKIQPAKLEDSAVYLCASSSIRDREVHGYTFGSGTRLTVV.

This clone was observed a single time. This sequence joins TRBV2 and TRBJ1-2; maybe TRBD1 (5 bases). CDR3 length: 12 residues. Germline V gene data show CDR1 as SNHLY and CDR2 as FYNNEI. V was cut by 7 bases and J by 5 bases, with 11 bases left in between. CDR3 sequence: CASIREGYGYTF. Here the CDR3 DNA reads TGTGCCAGCATCAGGGAGGGATATGGCTACACCTTC.

The genes are TRBV3-1 (or the pseudogene TRBV3-2) and TRBJ2-6; 12 nucleotides line up with TRBD1. The ends lost 1 base at V and 4 bases at J; junction bases unmatched: 5. The CDR3 is made up of 18 amino acids. Germline V gives CDR1 LGHDT, CDR2 YNNKEL (reference sequence). The CDR3 bases are TGTGCCAGCAGCCAAGCGGGACAGGGGGCAAGGGGGGCCAACGTCCTGACTTTC. Residues: CASSQAGQGARGANVLTF.

This clone was picked up one time. The chain is built from TRBV19 and TRBJ1-5, with unresolved D. The CDR3 runs 15 residues. Germline lookup yields CDR1 LNHDA and CDR2 SQIVND (reference sequence). V was clipped by 7 bases and J by 8 bases, with 21 bases between them. CDR3 residues: CASTPVGEPKKPQHF. In DNA form, the CDR3 reads TGTGCCAGTACCCCCGTGGGAGAACCGAAAAAGCCCCAGCATTTT.

The J gene is TRBJ1-1, the V gene TRBV4-1; tentatively, D is TRBD1 (6 bases). The CDR3 runs 16 residues. Looked up from germline, CDR1 is MGHRA and CDR2 is YSYEKL. The V end was cut by 2 bases, the J end by 3 bases, with 16 bases between. The CDR3 region is CASSQSGEVSDTEAFF. Written as DNA, the CDR3 is TGCGCCAGCAGCCAATCAGGGGAGGTCTCGGACACTGAAGCTTTCTTT.

This chain uses TRBV2 with TRBJ2-3; D is uncertain. Trimming shortened V by 6 bases and J by 0 bases, and 16 bases separated the two germline ends. The CDR3 spans 16 residues. CDR1 SNHLY and CDR2 FYNNEI come from the germline V gene. CDR3 region: CASRRSTVISTDTQYF. The CDR3 DNA reads as TGTGCCAGCAGGCGCTCTACAGTGATTAGCACAGATACGCAGTATTTT.

The rearrangement links TRBV19 to TRBJ1-1; TRBD1 is a possible D gene (5 bases). Germline V gene data show CDR1 as LNHDA and CDR2 as SQIVND (reference sequence). The V gene lost 4 bases and the J gene lost 11 bases, with 14 bases spanning the gap. The CDR3 spans 12 residues. Here the CDR3 reads CASSNWGLSAFF. CDR3 nucleotides: TGTGCCAGTAGTAATTGGGGGTTGTCGGCTTTCTTT.

V is TRBV5-4 and J is TRBJ2-1; 8 nucleotides agree with TRBD2. Germline CDR1 reads SGHNT; CDR2 reads YYREEE (reference sequence). V gave up 2 bases and J gave up 9 bases; unmatched junction bases: 10. This CDR3 has 15 residues. The CDR3 sequence: CASSFLAGGHFEQFF. DNA for the CDR3: TGTGCCAGCAGCTTCCTGGCGGGGGGACACTTTGAGCAGTTCTTC.

The gene calls are TRBV11-3 and TRBJ1-1, with D maybe TRBD1 (6 bases). V dropped 5 bases and J dropped 8 bases, with 15 bases sitting between them. Germline V gene lookup returns CDR1 SGHNT and CDR2 YENEEA. The CDR3 contains 13 residues. This CDR3 reads CASSQNRATEAFF. CDR3 DNA: TGTGCCAGCAGCCAAAACAGGGCTACGGAAGCTTTCTTT.

This chain links TRBV7-9 with TRBJ1-5, with 9 bases fitting TRBD1. Germline lookup yields CDR1 SEHNR and CDR2 FQNEAQ (reference sequence). The CDR3 consists of 13 residues. V was clipped by 10 bases and J by 5 bases; unmatched bases: 6. The CDR3 DNA sequence: TGTGCCATTTCTCGACAGGGGGATCAGCCCCAGCATTTT. This sequence encodes CAISRQGDQPQHF.